This TCR beta chain derives from a study of control samples from healthy donors and cancer patients. V was pared by 4 bases and J by 5 bases, with 16 bases between. The CDR3 has 15 amino acids. CDR1 and CDR2 (germline): MNHEY, SMNVEV (reference sequence). Method: immunoSEQ multiplex PCR; TCRdb's copy keeps in-frame clones and lacks some. In the table there are about 190,000 clones, about nine tenths of which are singletons. The sequence derives from a man aged 30 to 39 in good health. Specimen: blood. This chain joins TRBV27 and TRBJ2-3; unclear D gene. The CDR3 loop reads CASSSLGRRRDTQYF. The CDR3 nucleotides read TGTGCCAGCAGTTCTCTGGGCCGAAGGCGAGATACGCAGTATTTT.